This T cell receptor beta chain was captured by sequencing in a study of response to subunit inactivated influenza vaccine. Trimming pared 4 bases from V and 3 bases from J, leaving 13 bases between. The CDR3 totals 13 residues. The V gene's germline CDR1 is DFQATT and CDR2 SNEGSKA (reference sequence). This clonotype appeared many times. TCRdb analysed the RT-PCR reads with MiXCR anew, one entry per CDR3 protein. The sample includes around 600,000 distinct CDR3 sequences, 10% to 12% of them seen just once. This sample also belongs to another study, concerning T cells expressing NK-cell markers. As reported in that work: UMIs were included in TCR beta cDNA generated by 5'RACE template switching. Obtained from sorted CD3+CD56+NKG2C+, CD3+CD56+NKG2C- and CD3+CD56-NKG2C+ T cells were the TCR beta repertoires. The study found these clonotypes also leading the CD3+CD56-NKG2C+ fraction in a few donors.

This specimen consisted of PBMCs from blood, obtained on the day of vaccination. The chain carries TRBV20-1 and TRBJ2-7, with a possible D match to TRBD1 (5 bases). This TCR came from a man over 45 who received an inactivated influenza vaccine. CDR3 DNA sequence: TGCAGTGCTAACTCTTTACAGGACTACGAGCAGTACTTC. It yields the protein CSANSLQDYEQYF.